This TCR beta chain was found in a study of blood T cell repertoires in COVID-19. Study-wide context: Samples taken during acute and convalescent COVID-19 were collected in the United States, Italy and Spain.

Authors' processing steps: The authors estimated nucleated cell counts from reference gene primer amplification. The repertoire was sequenced with immunoSEQ multiplex PCR; TCRdb's copy has only in-frame clones and lacks some. V, J and clone size were drawn from that table, and D and trimming were deduced from the DNA. This sample has 400,000 to 550,000 clones, with 70% to 90% found just once. From germline, CDR1 is SGHTA and CDR2 FQGNSA. This CDR3 spans 15 amino acids. V was trimmed by 5 bases and J by 0 bases, leaving 14 bases between them. The chain has TRBV7-2 and TRBJ2-7, with a possible D match to TRBD2 (7 bases). The material sequenced was PBMCs or T cells enriched from blood (not recorded which). The TCR sequence derives from a woman between 18 and 29 years old with acute COVID-19. The CDR3 region is CASSHLGGDSYEQYF. CDR3 DNA sequence: TGTGCCAGCAGCCACCTAGGGGGGGACTCCTACGAGCAGTACTTC.